Listed here are 10 T cell receptor beta chains from one sample, sequenced in a study of blood T cell repertoires in COVID-19. Clones were sequenced by immunoSEQ multiplex PCR, and TCRdb holds only the in-frame ones, with some missing. The sample records some 250,000 clones, over 75% being singletons. Sequencing was performed on PBMCs or T cells enriched from blood (not recorded which). The receptors were gathered from a man between 18 and 35 years old who had recovered from COVID-19.

The chain uses TRBV6-5 and TRBJ2-7; 10 nucleotides match TRBD1. This CDR3 has 13 amino acids. CDR1 and CDR2 from the germline V gene are MNHEY and SVGAGI. V trimming: 6 bases; J trimming: 6 bases; junction bases outside the gene matches: 5. DNA of the CDR3: TGTGCCAGCAGAGGGACAGGGGCGGGCGAGCAGTACTTC. Its protein product is CASRGTGAGEQYF.

This clone was counted a few times. V usage is TRBV4-1 and J usage is TRBJ2-1; D not certain. CDR1 and CDR2 from the germline V gene are MGHRA and YSYEKL. The V gene lost 1 base and the J gene lost 2 bases, with 9 bases spanning the gap. The CDR3 is made up of 15 amino acids. The CDR3, as DNA: TGCGCCAGCAGCCAAGGTCTTACGGCCTACAATGAGCAGTTCTTC. Translated, it gives CASSQGLTAYNEQFF.

CDR3 residues: CAWNRPTAVAKNIQYF. DNA for the CDR3: TGTGCCTGGAACCGCCCAACTGCGGTGGCCAAAAACATTCAGTACTTC. The gene calls are TRBV30 and TRBJ2-4; D ambiguous. The CDR3 is 16 amino acids. V was shortened by 4 bases and J by 1 base, with 17 bases between the two germline ends. Germline-derived CDR1 and CDR2 are GTSNPN and SVGIG (reference sequence).

V and J are TRBV19 and TRBJ2-2; D is ambiguous. Trimming left V 5 bases short and J 1 base short, with 5 bases between. Germline V gene lookup returns CDR1 LNHDA and CDR2 SQIVND (reference sequence). The CDR3 spans 13 residues. CDR3 loop: CASSDWNTGELFF. The CDR3 nucleotides are TGTGCCAGTAGTGACTGGAACACCGGGGAGCTGTTTTTT.

The J gene is TRBJ2-1, the V gene TRBV5-1, with TRBD2 matching over 12 bases. Germline V lookup: CDR1 SGHRS, CDR2 YFSETQ. Trimming took 0 bases from V and 5 from J; bases not matched to a gene: 3. This CDR3 spans 16 amino acids. CDR3 nucleotides: TGCGCCAGCAGCTTGGATCTAGCGGGAGGGAACAATGAGCAGTTCTTC. Protein sequence: CASSLDLAGGNNEQFF.

V is TRBV7-9 and J is TRBJ2-1, with 13 nucleotides matching TRBD2. The V segment lost 1 base and the J segment 5 bases; nucleotides outside the gene matches: 2. The CDR3 spans 16 residues. The germline V gene encodes CDR1 SEHNR and CDR2 FQNEAQ (reference sequence). The CDR3 protein is CASSLGGLAGDNEQFF. CDR3 in DNA: TGTGCCAGCAGCTTAGGCGGACTAGCGGGGGACAATGAGCAGTTCTTC.

The V call is TRBV25-1, the J call TRBJ1-1; 7 bases align to TRBD1. CDR1 and CDR2 from the germline V gene are MGHDK and SYGVNS. The CDR3 loop spans 14 amino acids. J gave up 3 bases and V 4 bases, and 5 bases lay outside the gene matches. The CDR3 loop is CASSGPGQHTEAFF. The CDR3 coding sequence is TGTGCCAGCAGTGGTCCGGGACAGCACACTGAAGCTTTCTTT.

The chain joins TRBV6-2 or TRBV6-3 to TRBJ2-4; D is possibly TRBD1 (6 bases). Trimming took 0 bases from V and 0 from J, leaving 15 bases between them. CDR1 is MNHEY and CDR2 is SVGEGT in the germline V gene. This CDR3 spans 18 amino acids. The DNA of the CDR3 is TGTGCCAGCAGTTACTCGATAGGGGGAGCCCCAGCCAAAAACATTCAGTACTTC. Amino acids: CASSYSIGGAPAKNIQYF.

This clone was counted once. The genes are TRBV30 and TRBJ1-1, with no clear D. The CDR3 sequence is 13 residues long. Trimming cost V 0 bases and J 3 bases, with 8 bases left between them. Germline V gives CDR1 GTSNPN, CDR2 SVGIG (reference sequence). CDR3 amino acids: CAWSVSEDTEAFF. The CDR3 DNA sequence: TGTGCCTGGAGTGTCTCGGAGGACACTGAAGCTTTCTTT.

The chain employs TRBV10-3 and TRBJ2-3; possible D gene TRBD1, 6 bases. Trimming removed 10 bases at V and 2 bases at J, with 16 bases between. Germline assignment: CDR1 ENHRY and CDR2 SYGVKD. The length of the CDR3 is 14 residues. For the CDR3, the DNA is TGTGCCACCATCGTAGACAGGAACACAGATACGCAGTATTTT. As protein: CATIVDRNTDTQYF.